One sample yielded the 30 T cell receptor beta chains listed below, sequenced in a study of T cells in tumors after PD-1 blockade. Profiling relied on immunoSEQ multiplex PCR, and the TCRdb table lists in-frame clones only, not all of them. The table shows around 45,000 clones, with 79% occurring only once. The sample in question was PBMCs, obtained before anti-PD-1 treatment. These receptors all come from a human donor with basal cell carcinoma.

CDR3 loop: CASSSSGQGAGETQYF. In DNA form, the CDR3 reads TGTGCCAGCTCATCGTCGGGACAGGGGGCAGGAGAGACCCAGTACTTC. The chain has TRBV18 and TRBJ2-5; 12 bases map to TRBD1. V gave up 5 bases and J gave up 4 bases; unmatched junction bases: 8. The CDR3 sequence is 16 residues long. The germline CDR1 and CDR2 sequences are KGHSH and LQKENI.

This chain uses TRBV28 with TRBJ1-5; the D gene is possibly TRBD1 (6 bases). The CDR3 runs to 16 residues. V lost 3 bases to trimming and J lost 0 bases, with 12 bases between them. Germline assignment: CDR1 MDHEN and CDR2 SYDVKM. CDR3 DNA: TGTGCCAGCAGTTTCCTCAGGGGAAATAGCAATCAGCCCCAGCATTTT. This sequence encodes CASSFLRGNSNQPQHF.

The rearrangement uses TRBV6-5 and TRBJ1-1; D ambiguous. Germline assignment: CDR1 MNHEY and CDR2 SVGAGI. Trimming cost V 4 bases and J 5 bases, with 8 bases left between them. The CDR3 has 12 amino acids. CDR3 sequence reads: CASSLHRTEAFF. In DNA form, the CDR3 reads TGTGCCAGCAGTTTACACCGGACTGAAGCTTTCTTT.

This clone is medium-sized (0.01 to 0.1%) in the sample. The chain recombines TRBV30 with TRBJ2-1, with TRBD2 identical over 12 bases. CDR3 size: 13 residues. Trimming removed 2 bases from V and 9 bases from J; junction bases left unmatched: 2. The germline CDR1 and CDR2 sequences are GTSNPN and SVGIG (reference sequence). The DNA of the CDR3 is TGTGCCTGGAGTCGACTAGCGGGAGCTGAGCAGTTCTTC. Encoded protein: CAWSRLAGAEQFF.

This clone is medium-sized. J is TRBJ1-2 and V is TRBV19; a weak D match, TRBD1 (5 bases). The CDR3 is 13 residues long. V was shortened by 7 bases and J by 6 bases, with 15 bases between the two germline ends. CDR1 LNHDA and CDR2 SQIVND come from the germline V gene (reference sequence). CDR3 loop: CASKLGRDHGYTF. The CDR3 nucleotides read TGTGCCAGTAAATTGGGCAGGGACCATGGCTACACCTTC.

The chain employs TRBV28 and TRBJ1-1; D remains ambiguous. This CDR3 is 11 amino acids long. The germline CDR1 and CDR2 sequences are MDHEN and SYDVKM. V lost 5 bases, J lost 1 base, and 2 bases lay in between. The CDR3 DNA reads TGTGCCAGCAGTGGGAACACTGAAGCTTTCTTT. It is translated as CASSGNTEAFF.

This clone was found a few times. J is TRBJ1-5 and V is TRBV7-9, with a possible D match to TRBD1 (5 bases). The CDR3 has 15 residues. V lost 3 bases, J lost 4 bases, and 13 bases lay in between. From germline, CDR1 is SEHNR and CDR2 FQNEAQ (reference sequence). This CDR3 reads CASSFNRGVNQPQHF. The CDR3 DNA follows: TGTGCCAGCAGCTTTAATAGGGGCGTTAATCAGCCCCAGCATTTT.

The chain couples TRBV25-1 to TRBJ2-3, with 7 bases lining up with TRBD1. Unmatched junction bases numbered 4, after V lost 6 bases and J lost 1 base. The germline V gene has CDR1 MGHDK and CDR2 SYGVNS. This CDR3 is built from 14 residues. CDR3 in DNA: TGTGCCAGCAGAGAAGGGGGCCGCACAGATACGCAGTATTTT. Translated, it gives CASREGGRTDTQYF.

Within the sample, this clone is medium-sized. The chain links TRBV19 to TRBJ1-2, with TRBD1 matching 7 bases. The CDR3 loop spans 15 amino acids. Germline CDR1 reads LNHDA; CDR2 reads SQIVND (reference sequence). V was clipped by 7 bases and J by 5 bases; unmatched bases: 13. CDR3 DNA: TGTGCCAGTACCTCGCAGGGGGGCGCGTCGTATGGCTACACCTTC. Amino acid sequence: CASTSQGGASYGYTF.

The V gene is TRBV11-3, the J gene TRBJ2-3; 8 bases line up with TRBD2. The trim removed 1 base at V and 3 bases at J, leaving 9 bases unmatched. The V gene's germline CDR1 is SGHNT and CDR2 YENEEA. The CDR3 covers 17 residues. The CDR3 sequence: CASSLGTSGSVTDTQYF. The DNA for the CDR3 is TGTGCCAGCAGCTTAGGAACCAGCGGGAGCGTAACAGATACGCAGTATTTT.

V gene TRBV18 combines with J gene TRBJ1-2; tentative D call: TRBD1 (6 bases). V lost 3 bases and J lost 8, with 16 bases in between. The CDR3 contains 14 residues. Germline CDR1 and CDR2: KGHSH and LQKENI. CDR3 in DNA: TGTGCCAGCTCACCCCTACAGGGAGAGGGGGGCTACACCTTC. Its translation: CASSPLQGEGGYTF.

The chain carries TRBV30 and TRBJ1-2; D may be TRBD1 (6 bases). The CDR3 runs to 14 residues. V shed 0 bases and J shed 5 bases, with 13 bases lying between them. From germline, CDR1 is GTSNPN and CDR2 SVGIG (reference sequence). This CDR3 reads CAWSVWGGNYGYTF. The DNA for the CDR3 is TGTGCCTGGAGTGTATGGGGGGGCAATTATGGCTACACCTTC.

CDR3 nucleotide sequence: TGTGCCAGCAGCTGGGGCGGGAGCACAGATACGCAGTATTTT. Translation: CASSWGGSTDTQYF. The chain carries TRBV5-4 and TRBJ2-3; tentatively, D is TRBD1 or TRBD2 (5 bases each). This CDR3 contains 14 residues. V lost 3 bases and J lost 0, with 8 bases in between. Germline V CDR1 and CDR2: SGHNT, YYREEE (reference sequence).

The rearrangement links TRBV6-4 to TRBJ1-1; 9 nucleotides agree with TRBD1. Unmatched junction bases numbered 4, after V lost 6 bases and J lost 5 bases. Germline-derived CDR1 and CDR2 are MRHNA and SNTAGT. The CDR3 runs to 13 residues. The CDR3 spells CASSSTGGTEAFF. DNA of the CDR3: TGTGCCAGCAGCTCGACAGGGGGGACTGAAGCTTTCTTT.

The gene calls are TRBV3-1 (or the pseudogene TRBV3-2) and TRBJ2-7, with a tentative D call TRBD1 (5 bases). Germline CDR1 reads LGHDT; CDR2 reads YNNKEL (reference sequence). CDR3 length: 15 amino acids. The V and J ends lost 6 bases and 1 base respectively, with 16 bases between them. The CDR3 is CASSSTKDTSYEQYF. CDR3 DNA sequence: TGTGCCAGCAGTTCTACCAAGGACACGTCCTACGAGCAGTACTTC.

The chain carries TRBV11-3 and TRBJ2-1; D could derive from TRBD1 or TRBD2 (6 bases each). The V gene lost 2 bases and the J gene lost 7 bases, with 15 bases spanning the gap. CDR1 and CDR2 (germline): SGHNT, YENEEA. The CDR3 has 15 residues. In nucleotides, the CDR3 is TGTGCCAGCAGCTTAAGACGAGGAGGGGGGAATGAGCAGTTCTTC. The encoded protein is CASSLRRGGGNEQFF.

V gene TRBV6-6 combines with J gene TRBJ1-3; no clear D gene. The CDR3 consists of 15 residues. Trimming took off 0 bases at V and 3 bases at J, with 9 bases between the two ends. Germline V gene data show CDR1 as MNHNY and CDR2 as SVGAGI (reference sequence). The CDR3 region is CASSYSSGGGNTIYF. The CDR3 DNA sequence: TGTGCCAGCAGTTACTCGTCGGGCGGTGGAAACACCATATATTTT.

The rearrangement joins TRBV5-4 to TRBJ2-1; 15 nucleotides agree with TRBD2. V shed 4 bases and J 4 bases; nucleotides not matched to a gene: 9. The CDR3 is made up of 18 amino acids. Germline V gene sequence: CDR1 SGHNT, CDR2 YYREEE (reference sequence). CDR3 protein: CASSRGLAGGGLYNEQFF. The DNA of the CDR3 is TGTGCCAGCAGCCGGGGACTAGCGGGGGGTGGGTTATACAATGAGCAGTTCTTC.

The chain has TRBV5-1 and TRBJ2-2; TRBD2 might be the D (6 bases). The CDR3 is 15 amino acids. The ends were cut back, 4 bases at V and 5 bases at J, with 15 bases in the middle. From germline, CDR1 is SGHRS and CDR2 YFSETQ. The CDR3 sequence: CASSPERAGTGELFF. As DNA, the CDR3 is TGCGCCAGCAGCCCCGAGCGGGCAGGGACCGGGGAGCTGTTTTTT.

This sequence joins TRBV7-6 and TRBJ2-4; D gene unclear. With 2 bases removed from V and 0 bases from J, the gap between germline ends came to 11 bases. The CDR3 loop spans 16 amino acids. CDR1 and CDR2 (germline): SGHVS, FNYEAQ. CDR3 sequence reads: CASSLSGGRAKNIQYF. CDR3 in DNA: TGTGCCAGCAGCTTATCGGGTGGACGAGCCAAAAACATTCAGTACTTC.

This clone occurred a few times. The gene calls are TRBV10-3 and TRBJ1-1; D is undetermined. This CDR3 region has 11 residues. V lost 10 bases and J 4 bases, leaving 10 bases between the germline ends. Germline CDR1 ENHRY, CDR2 SYGVKD. In DNA, the CDR3 is TGTGCCACCGAGGGTTCCACTGAAGCTTTCTTT. Protein: CATEGSTEAFF.

V gene TRBV6-2 or TRBV6-3 combines with J gene TRBJ1-2; D is unclear. Germline V gives CDR1 MNHEY, CDR2 SVGEGT. The germline V and J ends were trimmed by 0 bases and 8 bases, with 10 bases remaining between them. The CDR3 is 13 residues long. The CDR3 region has the DNA TGTGCCAGCAGTTACTCAGAAGGTGCGGGCTACACCTTC. Its protein is CASSYSEGAGYTF.

The CDR3 region is CASRSVGGAPNEKLFF. The DNA for the CDR3 is TGTGCCAGTAGATCGGTAGGGGGCGCTCCTAATGAAAAACTGTTTTTT. The V and J genes are TRBV19 and TRBJ1-4, with 7 bases fitting TRBD1. Trimming cost V 6 bases and J 3 bases; bases outside gene matches: 10. Germline CDR1 LNHDA, CDR2 SQIVND (reference sequence). The CDR3 runs 16 residues.

V usage is TRBV19 and J usage is TRBJ2-7; 8 nucleotides match TRBD1. The V gene end was trimmed by 4 bases and the J gene end by 5 bases; junction bases not matched to a gene: 7. Germline CDR1 and CDR2: LNHDA and SQIVND (reference sequence). This CDR3 spans 14 amino acids. The CDR3 coding sequence is TGTGCCAGTAGTAACGGACAGGGTATCGACGAGCAGTACTTC. Protein product: CASSNGQGIDEQYF.

The chain employs TRBV19 and TRBJ1-2; D unclear. The CDR3 is 16 amino acids. Germline CDR1 LNHDA, CDR2 SQIVND (reference sequence). Trimming removed 0 bases at V and 1 base at J, with 12 bases between. CDR3 bases: TGTGCCAGTAGTATAGATTTGGGTCTGAGTAACTATGGCTACACCTTC. It yields the protein CASSIDLGLSNYGYTF.

V gene TRBV24-1 combines with J gene TRBJ2-5, with D tentatively TRBD1 (6 bases). This CDR3 has 15 amino acids. In germline, CDR1 is KGHDR, CDR2 SFDVKD. Trimming pared 4 bases from V and 2 bases from J, leaving 13 bases between. CDR3 sequence: CATSDLGQQQETQYF. The CDR3 coding sequence is TGTGCCACCAGTGACCTAGGACAGCAACAAGAGACCCAGTACTTC.

The chain carries TRBV28 and TRBJ2-4; 9 bases are shared with TRBD1. The germline V gene has CDR1 MDHEN and CDR2 SYDVKM. The V segment lost 5 bases and the J segment 6 bases; nucleotides outside the gene matches: 5. The CDR3 totals 14 residues. The CDR3 protein is CASSPPGQGNIQYF. The DNA for the CDR3 is TGTGCCAGCAGTCCCCCGGGACAGGGAAACATTCAGTACTTC.

The genes are TRBV6-1 and TRBJ2-5; TRBD1 aligns across 8 bases. The CDR3 is made up of 16 amino acids. CDR1 and CDR2 (germline): MNHNS, SASEGT. Trimming cost V 0 bases and J 5 bases; bases outside gene matches: 8. CDR3 region: CASSEARAGGRETQYF. Written as DNA, the CDR3 is TGTGCCAGCAGTGAAGCGAGGGCAGGGGGCCGGGAGACCCAGTACTTC.

The rearrangement uses TRBV5-1 and TRBJ1-2; a possible D gene is TRBD1 (5 bases). V lost 3 bases to trimming and J lost 4 bases, with 10 bases between them. Per germline, CDR1 SGHRS and CDR2 YFSETQ. This CDR3 comprises 13 residues. The CDR3 coding sequence is TGCGCCAGCAGCTCGGACGGGACCTATGGCTACACCTTC. The encoded protein is CASSSDGTYGYTF.

The chain recombines TRBV29-1 with TRBJ1-3; D is perhaps TRBD1 (5 bases). V gave up 0 bases and J gave up 4 bases, with 10 bases separating them. CDR3 length: 14 amino acids. CDR1 SQVTM and CDR2 ANQGSEA come from the germline V gene. The CDR3 here is CSVEDGGSGNTIYF. The DNA for the CDR3 is TGCAGCGTTGAAGACGGGGGGAGCGGAAACACCATATATTTT.